A selection of T cell receptor beta chains follows, all from one sample in a study of CD8 T cells in Susac syndrome. Via MiXCR, TCRdb re-called the immunoSEQ multiplex PCR reads, giving one row per CDR3 protein. The table includes tens of thousands of distinct CDR3 sequences, around 93% detected once. The sequencing input was CD4+ T cells from PBMCs. These TCRs come from a human donor with Susac syndrome. Both conserved end residues are part of each CDR3. The order of the fields is clone size, V gene, D gene, J gene, CDR3 DNA, CDR3 protein. D genes are given only for firm matches. For some rows the clone size is stated as once, few or many, or as a class when expanded; others skip it.

.,TRBV7-9,TRBD1,TRBJ2-3,TGTGCCAGCAGTTTTCAGGGGGTCAAAAAAACAGATACGCAGTATTTT,CASSFQGVKKTDTQYF
.,TRBV2,TRBD1,TRBJ2-5,TGTGCCAGCAGCCCCGGGACAGGGCCACGGACCCAGTACTTC,CASSPGTGPRTQYF
.,TRBV9,.,TRBJ2-1,TGTGCCAGCAGCGTAGCGGTTAGTCCCAATGAGCAGTTCTTC,CASSVAVSPNEQFF
.,TRBV5-4,.,TRBJ2-5,TGTGCCAGCAGCTGGGGGGGCAAGGAGACCCAGTACTTC,CASSWGGKETQYF
.,TRBV29-1,.,TRBJ2-1,TGCAGCGCCCGCGCGGGTCCGGATAGCTCCTACAATGAGCAGTTCTTC,CSARAGPDSSYNEQFF
once,TRBV12-3/TRBV12-4,TRBD2,TRBJ2-5,TGTGCCAGCAGTTTACTTCTAGGACTAGTGCAAGAGACCCAGTACTTC,CASSLLLGLVQETQYF
.,TRBV28,TRBD1,TRBJ2-5,TGTGCCAGCATCAACAGGGGACAGGAAGAGACCCAGTACTTC,CASINRGQEETQYF
.,TRBV7-6,.,TRBJ1-1,TGTGCCAGCAGCTTAGCCCTGATGGGATCTGAAGCTTTCTTT,CASSLALMGSEAFF
.,TRBV29-1,.,TRBJ1-1,TGCAGCGCCGGGGCGTTGAACACTGAAGCTTTCTTT,CSAGALNTEAFF
.,TRBV4-1,.,TRBJ2-3,TGCGCCAGCAGCCAAGATAGGGGTGGAGGGGACACAGATACGCAGTATTTT,CASSQDRGGGDTDTQYF
.,TRBV20-1,.,TRBJ2-5,TGCAGTGCTTCCCCGGGGGCAATACAAGAGACCCAGTACTTC,CSASPGAIQETQYF
.,TRBV6-6,.,TRBJ2-5,TGTGCCAGCAGTTGGCGTGGCGGACCCCAAGAGACCCAGTACTTC,CASSWRGGPQETQYF
.,TRBV7-2,.,TRBJ2-3,TGTGCCAGCAGCTTAATGGAGGCAGATACGCAGTATTTT,CASSLMEADTQYF
.,TRBV25-1,TRBD1,TRBJ2-1,TGTGCCAGCAGTGATAGGACAGGGTACCACAATGAGCAGTTCTTC,CASSDRTGYHNEQFF
.,TRBV19,.,TRBJ2-3,TGTGCCAGTAGCCGACTTGGCTCCTTTTCTAGCACAGATACGCAGTATTTT,CASSRLGSFSSTDTQYF
.,TRBV12-3/TRBV12-4,TRBD1,TRBJ1-2,TGTGCCAGCAGTCGGGGGGGACAGGGGGACTATGGCTACACCTTC,CASSRGGQGDYGYTF
.,TRBV6-6,TRBD1,TRBJ2-7,TGTGCCAGCAGCCGGGACAGGGGTGGCCAGAGTGAGCAGTACTTC,CASSRDRGGQSEQYF
.,TRBV11-2,.,TRBJ2-1,TGTGCCAGCAGCTTCCCGTCTAGTGTTGAGCAGTTCTTC,CASSFPSSVEQFF
.,TRBV14,.,TRBJ2-7,TGTGCCAGCAGCCTTGGCCACCCTGGAGGGTCGAGGACCGAGCAGTACTTC,CASSLGHPGGSRTEQYF
.,TRBV13,TRBD1,TRBJ2-4,TGTGCCAGCAGCTTAGTAACCAGGGGGAACATTCAGTACTTC,CASSLVTRGNIQYF
.,TRBV20-1,TRBD1,TRBJ1-4,TGCAGTGCCAGACAGGGGTCTGAAAAACTGTTTTTT,CSARQGSEKLFF